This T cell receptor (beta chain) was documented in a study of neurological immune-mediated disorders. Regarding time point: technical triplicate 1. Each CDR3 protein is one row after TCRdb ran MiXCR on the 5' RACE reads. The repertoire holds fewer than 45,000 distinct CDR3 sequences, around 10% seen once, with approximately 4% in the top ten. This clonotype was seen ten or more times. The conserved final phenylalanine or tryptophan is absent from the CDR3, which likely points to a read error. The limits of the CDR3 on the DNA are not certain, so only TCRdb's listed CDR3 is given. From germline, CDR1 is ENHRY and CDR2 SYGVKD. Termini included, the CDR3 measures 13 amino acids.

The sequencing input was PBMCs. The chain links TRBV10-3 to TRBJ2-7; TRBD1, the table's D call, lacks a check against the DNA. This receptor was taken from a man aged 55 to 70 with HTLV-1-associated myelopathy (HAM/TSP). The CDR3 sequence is CAISESGGTDLLI.